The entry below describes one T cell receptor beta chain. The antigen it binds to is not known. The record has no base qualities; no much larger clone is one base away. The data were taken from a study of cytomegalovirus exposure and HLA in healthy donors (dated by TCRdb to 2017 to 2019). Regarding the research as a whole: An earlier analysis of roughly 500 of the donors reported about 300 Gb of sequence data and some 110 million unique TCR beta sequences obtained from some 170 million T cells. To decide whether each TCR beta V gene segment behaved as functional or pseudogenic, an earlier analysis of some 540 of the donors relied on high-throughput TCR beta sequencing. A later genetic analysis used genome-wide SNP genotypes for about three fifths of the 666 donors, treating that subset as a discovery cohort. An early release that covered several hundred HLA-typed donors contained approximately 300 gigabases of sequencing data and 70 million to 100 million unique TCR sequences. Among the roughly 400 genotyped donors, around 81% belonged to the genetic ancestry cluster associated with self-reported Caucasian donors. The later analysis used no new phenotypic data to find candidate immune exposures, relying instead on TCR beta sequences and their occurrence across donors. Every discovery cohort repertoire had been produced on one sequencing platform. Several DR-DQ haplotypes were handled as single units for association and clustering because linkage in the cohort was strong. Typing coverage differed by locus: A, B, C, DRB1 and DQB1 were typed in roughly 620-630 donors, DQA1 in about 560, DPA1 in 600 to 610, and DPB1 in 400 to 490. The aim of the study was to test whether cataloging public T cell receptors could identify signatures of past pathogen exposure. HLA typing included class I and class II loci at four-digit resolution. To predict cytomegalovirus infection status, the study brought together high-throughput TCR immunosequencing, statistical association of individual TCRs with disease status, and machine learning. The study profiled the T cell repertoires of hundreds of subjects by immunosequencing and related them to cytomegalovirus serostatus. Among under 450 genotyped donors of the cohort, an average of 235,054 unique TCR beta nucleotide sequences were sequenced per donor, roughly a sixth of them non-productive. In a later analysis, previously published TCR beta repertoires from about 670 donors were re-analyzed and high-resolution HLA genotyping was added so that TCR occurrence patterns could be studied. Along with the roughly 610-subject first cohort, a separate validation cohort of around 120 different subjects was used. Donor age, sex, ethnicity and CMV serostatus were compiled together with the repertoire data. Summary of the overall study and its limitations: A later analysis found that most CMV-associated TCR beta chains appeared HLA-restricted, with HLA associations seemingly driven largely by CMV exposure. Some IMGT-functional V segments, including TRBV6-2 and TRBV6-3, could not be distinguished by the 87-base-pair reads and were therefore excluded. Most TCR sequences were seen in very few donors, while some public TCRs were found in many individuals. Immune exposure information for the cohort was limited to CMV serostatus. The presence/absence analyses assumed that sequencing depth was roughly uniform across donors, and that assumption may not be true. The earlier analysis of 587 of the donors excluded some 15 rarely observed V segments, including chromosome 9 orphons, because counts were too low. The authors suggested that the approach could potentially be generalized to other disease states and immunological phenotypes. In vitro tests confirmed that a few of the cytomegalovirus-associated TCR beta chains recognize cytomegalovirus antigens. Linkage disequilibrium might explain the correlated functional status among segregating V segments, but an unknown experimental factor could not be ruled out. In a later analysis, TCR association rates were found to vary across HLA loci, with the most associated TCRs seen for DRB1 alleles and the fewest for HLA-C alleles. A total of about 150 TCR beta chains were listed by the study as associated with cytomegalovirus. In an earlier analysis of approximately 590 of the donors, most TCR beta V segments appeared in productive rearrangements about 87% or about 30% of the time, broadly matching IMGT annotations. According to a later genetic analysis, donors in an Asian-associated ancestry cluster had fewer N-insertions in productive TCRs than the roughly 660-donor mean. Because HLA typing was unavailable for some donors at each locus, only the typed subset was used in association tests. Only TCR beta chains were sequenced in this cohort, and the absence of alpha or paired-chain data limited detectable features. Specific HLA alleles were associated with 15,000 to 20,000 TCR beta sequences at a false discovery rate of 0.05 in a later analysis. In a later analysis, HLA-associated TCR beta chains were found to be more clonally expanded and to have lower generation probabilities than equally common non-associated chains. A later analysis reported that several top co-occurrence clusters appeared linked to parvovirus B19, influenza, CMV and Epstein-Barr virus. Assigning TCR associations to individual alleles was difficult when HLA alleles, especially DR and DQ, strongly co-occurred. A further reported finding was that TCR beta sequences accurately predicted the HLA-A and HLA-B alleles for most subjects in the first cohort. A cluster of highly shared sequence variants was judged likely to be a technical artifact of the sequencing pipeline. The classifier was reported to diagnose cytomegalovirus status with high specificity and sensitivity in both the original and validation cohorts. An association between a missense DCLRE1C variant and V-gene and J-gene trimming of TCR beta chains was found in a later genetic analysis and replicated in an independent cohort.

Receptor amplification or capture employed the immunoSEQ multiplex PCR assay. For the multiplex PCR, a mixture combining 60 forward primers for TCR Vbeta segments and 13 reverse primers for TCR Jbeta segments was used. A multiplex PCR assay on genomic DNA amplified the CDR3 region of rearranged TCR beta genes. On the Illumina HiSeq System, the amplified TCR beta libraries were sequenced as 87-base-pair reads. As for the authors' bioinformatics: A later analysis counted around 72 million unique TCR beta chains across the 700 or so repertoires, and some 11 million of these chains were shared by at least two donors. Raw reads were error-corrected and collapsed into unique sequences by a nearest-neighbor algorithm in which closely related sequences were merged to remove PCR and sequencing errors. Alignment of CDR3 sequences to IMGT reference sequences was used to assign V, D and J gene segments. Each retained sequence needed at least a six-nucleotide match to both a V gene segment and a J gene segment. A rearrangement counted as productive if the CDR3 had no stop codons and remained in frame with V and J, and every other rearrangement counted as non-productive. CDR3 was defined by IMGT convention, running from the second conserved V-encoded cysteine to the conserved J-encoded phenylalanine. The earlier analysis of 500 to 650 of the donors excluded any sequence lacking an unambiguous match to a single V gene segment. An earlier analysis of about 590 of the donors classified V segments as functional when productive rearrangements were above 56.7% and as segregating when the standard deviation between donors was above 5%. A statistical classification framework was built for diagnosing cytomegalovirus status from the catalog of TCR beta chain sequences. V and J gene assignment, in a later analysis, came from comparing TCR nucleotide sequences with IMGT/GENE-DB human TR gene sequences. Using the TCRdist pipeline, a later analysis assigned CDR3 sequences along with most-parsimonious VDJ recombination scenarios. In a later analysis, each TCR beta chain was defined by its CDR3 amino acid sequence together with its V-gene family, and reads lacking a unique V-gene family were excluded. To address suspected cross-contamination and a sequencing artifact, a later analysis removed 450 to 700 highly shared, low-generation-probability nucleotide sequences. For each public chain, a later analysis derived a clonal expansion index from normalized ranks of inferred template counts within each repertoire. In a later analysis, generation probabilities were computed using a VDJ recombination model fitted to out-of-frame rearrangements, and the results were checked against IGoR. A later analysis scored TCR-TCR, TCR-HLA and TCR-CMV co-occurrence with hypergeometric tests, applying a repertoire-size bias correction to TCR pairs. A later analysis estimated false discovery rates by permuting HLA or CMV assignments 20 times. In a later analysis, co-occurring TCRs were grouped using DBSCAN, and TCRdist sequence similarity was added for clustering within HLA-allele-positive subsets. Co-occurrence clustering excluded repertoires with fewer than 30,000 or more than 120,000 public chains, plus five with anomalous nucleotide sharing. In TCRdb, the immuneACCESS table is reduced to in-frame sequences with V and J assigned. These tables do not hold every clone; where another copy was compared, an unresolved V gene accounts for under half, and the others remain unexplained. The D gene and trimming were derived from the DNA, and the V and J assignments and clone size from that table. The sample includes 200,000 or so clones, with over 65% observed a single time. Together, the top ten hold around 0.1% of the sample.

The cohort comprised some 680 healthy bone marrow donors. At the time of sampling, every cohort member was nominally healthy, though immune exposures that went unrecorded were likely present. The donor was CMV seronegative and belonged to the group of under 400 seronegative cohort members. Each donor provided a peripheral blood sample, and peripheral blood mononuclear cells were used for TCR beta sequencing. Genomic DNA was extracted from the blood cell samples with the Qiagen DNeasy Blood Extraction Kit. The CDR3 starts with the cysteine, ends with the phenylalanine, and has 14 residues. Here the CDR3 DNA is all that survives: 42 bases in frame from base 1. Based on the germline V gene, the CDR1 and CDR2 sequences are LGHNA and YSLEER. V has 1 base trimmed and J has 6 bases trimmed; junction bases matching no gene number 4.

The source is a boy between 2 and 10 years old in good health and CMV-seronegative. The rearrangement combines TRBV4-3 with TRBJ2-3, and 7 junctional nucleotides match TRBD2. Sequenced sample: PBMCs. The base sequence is TGCGCCAGCAGCCAAGGAAGGGAGGGGGATACGCAGTATTTT. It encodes CASSQGREGDTQYF.